Ten or more counts support the clone carrying this T cell receptor beta chain. The target antigen is unknown. The sample comes from a study of T cells in Graves' hyperthyroidism and ophthalmopathy. General study points: Researchers report that a 13 V-J model separated ophthalmopathy from stable hyperthyroidism.

Amplification targeted TCR beta CDR3 regions from RNA transcripts. TCR CDR3 underwent first-round RT-PCR with the HTBI primer set. TCRdb used MiXCR to reprocess the multiplex PCR reads, holding one entry per CDR3 protein. Here the sample spans approximately 300,000 distinct CDR3 sequences, about a sixth being singletons. V lost 3 bases and J lost 7; bases outside the gene matches: 11. From germline, CDR1 is DFQATT and CDR2 SNEGSKA (reference sequence). The CDR3 sequence is 14 residues long. The origin of this receptor is a woman between 55 and 75 years old with Graves' ophthalmopathy. The sequenced sample was blood. V is TRBV20-1 and J is TRBJ1-2, with 7 bases identical to TRBD1. The CDR3 region has the DNA TGCAGTGCTAGGGATAACAGGGGCGTCGGTGGCTACACCTTC. It yields the protein CSARDNRGVGGYTF.